This T cell receptor beta chain was found in a study of blood T cells in healthy people across ages (dated by TCRdb to the mid-2010s). Some background on the complete study: In model experiments, roughly one uniquely barcoded TCR beta cDNA molecule per two T cells was captured by template switching. The donors were divided into four age groups: young (average around 15 years), middle-aged (around 41), aged (about 60) and long-lived (roughly 86). Two additional independent replicas of 1 million unique cDNA reads from the same blood draw were analyzed for two donors (one aged 18 to 29 and one aged 80 or older). To avoid experimental bias, donors of different ages were randomly spread across the sequencing lanes. Using deep sequencing normalized with unique cDNA molecular identifiers, the study measured how TCR beta repertoire diversity changes with age.

The 40 or so donors, aged about 6 to 95 years, were systemically healthy Caucasian individuals from Russia. Each donor gave around 9 milliliters of peripheral blood, collected into EDTA-treated Vacutainer tubes. Ficoll-Paque density-gradient centrifugation was used to isolate PBMCs, with at least 6.5 million per sample. Total RNA, at least 6 micrograms per sample, was extracted from PBMCs with Trizol reagent. For every donor, an aliquot of PBMCs went through flow cytometry to measure the percentages of naive CD45RAhigh/CD27high T cells. The research as a whole found: As age increased, observed TCR beta diversity per million T cells dropped in a roughly linear way, and a significant reduction was already evident by age 40. Observed TCR beta diversity correlated strongly with the percentage of naive T cells measured by flow cytometry. Estimates of total diversity based on one million sequenced T cells were regarded as lower bounds and as underestimates. The long-lived group showed more naive CD4+ T cells, fewer expanded clones and increased TCR diversity than the aged group, suggesting age selection. Because donor CMV infection status was unknown, age-related changes in expanded clonotypes were potentially confounded. Because profiling used bulk unsorted PBMCs, naive and antigen-experienced compartments could not be compared conclusively.

This clonotype was found many times. This clone's antigen is unknown. It has no much larger one-base neighbor in the sample; base qualities were not kept. The library was produced with 5' RACE. Sequencing was carried out with an Illumina HiSeq 2500. A second 7 to 11 cycle PCR used a sample-barcoded 5' primer and a J-beta primer mix. A unique molecular identifier was introduced onto each TCR beta cDNA molecule by a template-switch 5' adaptor carrying 12 random nucleotides. Each sample yielded at least 3 million CDR3-containing paired-end reads. The Mint cDNA synthesis kit, primed by a TRBC-specific oligonucleotide, was used to synthesize first-strand cDNA from all RNA. Following uracil-DNA glycosylase treatment, all cDNA underwent a first 18-cycle PCR with the universal primers M1SS and BC2_uni_R. On the study's bioinformatics: For normalization, 1 million high-quality reads, each with a distinct molecular identifier, were randomly selected from each sample. Reads with shared molecular identifiers were discarded instead of being binned into consensus sequences. MiTCR, with a Q25 quality threshold and the strictest error-elimination algorithm, was used for CDR3 identification, clonotype clustering and error correction. A nonparametric unseen species model using Euler transformation provided a lower-bound estimate of total TCR beta diversity. TCRdb reran the public reads through fastp at Q25 and MiXCR, keeping productive beta chains. CDR3 protein sequences are deduplicated, and each keeps its most common genes and DNA. The V and J calls and clone size are TCRdb's, not the authors'. In this sample the table shows under 2 million distinct CDR3 sequences, about 31% of which occur a single time. Over 9% of the sample lies in the top ten.

The germline V gene yields SGHTA for CDR1 and FQGNSA for CDR2. From cysteine to phenylalanine, the CDR3 is 16 amino acids long. Only the CDR3 part of the read is kept: 48 bases, read in frame from the first base. V is pared back by 5 bases and J by 2 bases, with 18 bases lying between the germline termini. Sequencing used blood. Recombination linked TRBV7-2 to TRBJ1-2; no confident D gene assignment can be made. The TCR comes from a woman aged 25 to 39 in good health. The sequence in DNA is TGTGCCAGCAGCAAGACCCCCCCAGATCAGAACTATGGCTACACCTTC. Its protein is CASSKTPPDQNYGYTF.